A single sample is the source of the 25 T cell receptor beta chains below, sequenced in a study of shared clonotypes between healthy human individuals. Libraries were prepared by immunoSEQ multiplex PCR; TCRdb keeps only in-frame clonotypes and omits some of them. The sample includes 660,000 or so clones, about 96% seen only once; the top ten take about 0.11%. CD45RO-negative cells were positively selected for CCR7, leaving out terminally differentiated effector memory CD45RA+ cells. The specimen sequenced was naive CD8+ T cells sorted from blood. The receptors derive from a woman between 25 and 40 years old in good health.

The chain combines TRBV5-4 with TRBJ2-3; tentative D call: TRBD1 (5 bases). Germline V lookup: CDR1 SGHNT, CDR2 YYREEE (reference sequence). The CDR3 contains 17 residues. With 1 base removed from V and 8 bases from J, the gap between germline ends came to 23 bases. CDR3 nucleotide sequence: TGTGCCAGCAGCTTGTCACCCAGGGAAGAAGCTGTTGTTACGCAGTATTTT. Amino acid sequence: CASSLSPREEAVVTQYF.

The chain recombines TRBV6-5 with TRBJ2-1; 13 bases match TRBD2. V shed 8 bases and J 5 bases; nucleotides not matched to a gene: 3. Germline V gene lookup returns CDR1 MNHEY and CDR2 SVGAGI. The length of the CDR3 is 14 residues. As DNA, the CDR3 is TGTGCCAGCGGGGGACTAGCGGGAAACAATGAGCAGTTCTTC. It encodes CASGGLAGNNEQFF.

The rearrangement links TRBV5-4 to TRBJ2-7, with D perhaps TRBD1 or TRBD2 (5 bases each). Trimming left V 0 bases short and J 3 bases short, with 7 bases between. Germline assignment: CDR1 SGHNT and CDR2 YYREEE (reference sequence). The CDR3 covers 13 residues. CDR3 sequence (DNA): TGTGCCAGCAGCTTGGAGGGACGCTACGAGCAGTACTTC. Its translation is CASSLEGRYEQYF. Complete variable domain (other parts from reference TRBV5-4 and TRBJ2-7): ETGVTQSPTHLIKTRGQQVTLRCSSQSGHNTVSWYQQALGQGPQFIFQYYREEENGRGNFPPRFSGLQFPNYSSELNVNALELDDSALYLCASSLEGRYEQYFGPGTRLTVT.

The chain joins TRBV5-4 to TRBJ2-3; no reliable D call. Germline V gene data show CDR1 as SGHNT and CDR2 as YYREEE (reference sequence). V lost 0 bases and J 5 bases, leaving 4 bases between the germline ends. The length of the CDR3 is 12 residues. The CDR3 coding sequence is TGTGCCAGCAGCTTGGGGGTAGATACGCAGTATTTT. Encoded protein: CASSLGVDTQYF.

The chain is built from TRBV28 and TRBJ1-3; D not certain. From germline, CDR1 is MDHEN and CDR2 SYDVKM. Trimming took off 3 bases at V and 4 bases at J, with 7 bases between the two ends. The CDR3 length is 13 residues. The DNA of the CDR3 is TGTGCCAGCAGTTTCTCTGAGGGAAACACCATATATTTT. This encodes CASSFSEGNTIYF.

This clone has only one observation. This rearrangement joins TRBV2 to TRBJ2-1, with a tentative D call TRBD1 (5 bases). Germline V gene sequence: CDR1 SNHLY, CDR2 FYNNEI. V was cut by 4 bases and J by 6 bases, with 22 bases left in between. The CDR3 has 17 residues. The CDR3 coding sequence is TGTGCCAGCAGTGGGTTTCCTCGGACGGACAAAATCAATGAGCAGTTCTTC. Protein: CASSGFPRTDKINEQFF.

The chain is built from TRBV6-4 and TRBJ2-1; D not certain. The V and J ends lost 8 bases and 5 bases respectively, with 13 bases between them. Germline V gene sequence: CDR1 MRHNA, CDR2 SNTAGT. The CDR3 is 13 amino acids. CDR3 nucleotides: TGTGCCAGCCGAGGACGGAAAAACAATGAGCAGTTCTTC. It encodes CASRGRKNNEQFF.

The chain uses TRBV27 and TRBJ2-7; 12 bases are shared with TRBD2. Germline V gene sequence: CDR1 MNHEY, CDR2 SMNVEV (reference sequence). This CDR3 is 18 amino acids long. Losses at the gene ends were 5 bases for V and 0 bases for J; bases not matched to a gene: 11. Here the CDR3 DNA reads TGTGCCAGCAGTCCCGGGACAGGGACTAGCGGGCCCTCCTACGAGCAGTACTTC. Protein sequence: CASSPGTGTSGPSYEQYF.

As for this clone: Other nucleotide sequences in the sample specify the same CDR3. The chain links TRBV28 to TRBJ2-7; D may match TRBD1 or TRBD2 (5 bases each). Germline CDR1 is MDHEN and CDR2 is SYDVKM. The CDR3 sequence is 12 residues long. Trimming removed 5 bases from V and 4 bases from J, with 9 bases in between. Here the CDR3 DNA reads TGTGCCAGCAGTCCCGGGGCGTACGAGCAGTACTTC. Translated, it gives CASSPGAYEQYF. The variable domain in full, with the rest retrieved from reference TRBV28 and TRBJ2-7, is DVKVTQSSRYLVKRTGEKVFLECVQDMDHENMFWYRQDPGLGLRLIYFSYDVKMKEKGDIPEGYSVSREKKERFSLILESASTNQTSMYLCASSPGAYEQYFGPGTRLTVT.

The chain links TRBV28 to TRBJ1-2, with TRBD1 matching 9 bases. CDR1 MDHEN and CDR2 SYDVKM come from the germline V gene. The CDR3 totals 15 residues. J was trimmed by 5 bases and V by 6 bases; bases with no gene match: 10. The CDR3 coding sequence is TGTGCCAGCAGGAATACAGGGGGCGCTGGGTATGGCTACACCTTC. Amino acid sequence: CASRNTGGAGYGYTF.

This clone has only a few counts. The V call is TRBV27, the J call TRBJ2-7; TRBD1 aligns across 9 bases. The V gene end was trimmed by 6 bases and the J gene end by 6 bases; junction bases not matched to a gene: 9. Germline CDR1 is MNHEY and CDR2 is SMNVEV (reference sequence). The CDR3 runs to 14 residues. CDR3 region: CASRIQGAALEQYF. The CDR3 nucleotides are TGTGCCAGCAGAATACAGGGGGCGGCTCTCGAGCAGTACTTC.

The count of this clone is one. The chain combines TRBV10-3 with TRBJ2-7; weak D call: TRBD1 (5 bases). Trimming took off 3 bases at V and 1 base at J, with 16 bases between the two ends. CDR3 size: 16 residues. Germline lookup yields CDR1 ENHRY and CDR2 SYGVKD. The CDR3 here is CAISDFGAGLSYEQYF. CDR3 nucleotide sequence: TGTGCCATCAGTGATTTTGGGGCAGGTCTATCCTACGAGCAGTACTTC.

CDR3 DNA sequence: TGTGCCGCGAATGGGGGCGGCACAGATACGCAGTATTTT. Its translation is CAANGGGTDTQYF. J is TRBJ2-3 and V is TRBV5-4; weak D call: TRBD1 (6 bases). The CDR3 is 13 residues long. Germline V gene lookup returns CDR1 SGHNT and CDR2 YYREEE (reference sequence). V lost 10 bases and J lost 1, with 13 bases in between.

J is TRBJ1-2 and V is TRBV11-2; TRBD1 is a possible D gene (5 bases). Germline V CDR1 and CDR2: SGHAT, FQNNGV. This CDR3 contains 13 residues. Trimming stripped 5 bases from V and 3 bases from J, with 10 bases between. The CDR3 bases are TGTGCCAGCAGCGTCCCAGGGTACTATGGCTACACCTTC. This sequence encodes CASSVPGYYGYTF. The complete variable domain, with remaining parts taken from reference TRBV11-2 and TRBJ1-2, reads EAGVAQSPRYKIIEKRQSVAFWCNPISGHATLYWYQQILGQGPKLLIQFQNNGVVDDSQLPKDRFSAERLKGVDSTLKIQPAKLEDSAVYLCASSVPGYYGYTFGSGTRLTVV.

This chain uses TRBV5-1 with TRBJ2-5; possibly TRBD2 for D (6 bases). TRBJ2-7 matches the DNA end more closely, so the J call is doubtful. This CDR3 is built from 15 residues. Germline V gene lookup returns CDR1 SGHRS and CDR2 YFSETQ. CDR3 amino acids: CASSVVADRSYEQYF. The CDR3 nucleotides read TGCGCCAGCAGCGTCGTAGCGGACCGCTCCTACGAGCAGTACTTC.

The V gene is TRBV7-9, the J gene TRBJ1-1; tentatively, D is TRBD1 (5 bases). The CDR3 spans 14 residues. V lost 5 bases and J lost 3, with 13 bases in between. Germline V CDR1 and CDR2: SEHNR, FQNEAQ (reference sequence). The DNA of the CDR3 is TGTGCCAGCAGCCCCATACTGGGGGACACTGAAGCTTTCTTT. This gives the protein CASSPILGDTEAFF.

The chain has TRBV28 and TRBJ2-5, with D possibly being TRBD1 or TRBD2 (5 bases each). The last part of the DNA fits TRBJ2-7 better; the J call may be wrong. CDR3 length equals 12 residues. Germline lookup yields CDR1 MDHEN and CDR2 SYDVKM. The CDR3 coding sequence is TGTGCCAGCGGGCCAGGGAGACACGAGCAGTACTTC. Its protein is CASGPGRHEQYF.

This rearrangement joins TRBV27 to TRBJ2-7; 9 bases line up with TRBD2. This CDR3 has 15 amino acids. V lost 5 bases and J lost 2; bases outside the gene matches: 7. The germline CDR1 and CDR2 sequences are MNHEY and SMNVEV (reference sequence). CDR3 in DNA: TGTGCCAGCAGTCCGCGACTAGCGGAAACCTACGAGCAGTACTTC. Its protein product is CASSPRLAETYEQYF.

CDR3 residues: CASRHSGTYVRGEQYF. The CDR3 nucleotides read TGTGCCAGCAGGCACAGCGGGACCTACGTTCGGGGCGAGCAGTACTTC. V gene TRBV2 combines with J gene TRBJ2-7; TRBD2 agrees at 7 bases. In germline, CDR1 is SNHLY, CDR2 FYNNEI. V lost 6 bases to trimming and J lost 6 bases; unmatched junction nucleotides: 17. The CDR3 loop spans 16 amino acids.

V is TRBV11-2 and J is TRBJ2-2; D not certain. Germline V gene data show CDR1 as SGHAT and CDR2 as FQNNGV. Trimming took 5 bases from V and 5 from J, leaving 3 bases between them. There are 11 residues in the CDR3. The CDR3 coding sequence is TGTGCCAGCAGCAGAACCGGGGAGCTGTTTTTT. This encodes CASSRTGELFF.

This chain links TRBV7-6 with TRBJ1-3; 10 bases agree with TRBD1. The CDR3 is 15 residues long. Germline trimming cut 3 bases from V and 11 bases from J; bases unmatched to any gene: 10. Germline CDR1 SGHVS, CDR2 FNYEAQ. CDR3 DNA: TGTGCCAGCAGCTTGTTGGGGACAGGGGATTCTCCCATATATTTT. Protein: CASSLLGTGDSPIYF.

V and J are TRBV6-6 and TRBJ2-1, with D possibly being TRBD2 (6 bases). Trimming removed 6 bases from V and 7 bases from J, with 13 bases in between. The CDR3 length is 13 residues. From germline, CDR1 is MNHNY and CDR2 SVGAGI (reference sequence). In DNA, the CDR3 is TGTGCCAGCAGAGGGACTGCAGGGAATGAGCAGTTCTTC. Translated: CASRGTAGNEQFF.

V usage is TRBV11-3 and J usage is TRBJ2-1; D is perhaps TRBD2 (5 bases). Germline assignment: CDR1 SGHNT and CDR2 YENEEA. This CDR3 is 13 amino acids long. V was shortened by 5 bases and J by 9 bases, with 14 bases between the two germline ends. The CDR3 here is CASSLLGGSEQFF. CDR3 coding DNA: TGTGCCAGCAGCCTCCTCGGAGGATCTGAGCAGTTCTTC.

The J gene is TRBJ2-1, the V gene TRBV9, with D tentatively TRBD2 (6 bases). Germline V gene lookup returns CDR1 SGDLS and CDR2 YYNGEE. V shed 0 bases and J shed 8 bases, with 15 bases lying between them. The CDR3 covers 15 residues. The DNA of the CDR3 is TGTGCCAGCAGCGTAGTGGAGGGTCCGGGCGATGAGCAGTTCTTC. Its protein product is CASSVVEGPGDEQFF. The full variable domain, completed using reference TRBV9 and TRBJ2-1, is DSGVTQTPKHLITATGQRVTLRCSPRSGDLSVYWYQQSLDQGLQFLIQYYNGEERAKGNILERFSAQQFPDLHSELNLSSLELGDSALYFCASSVVEGPGDEQFFGPGTRLTVL.

The gene calls are TRBV9 and TRBJ1-3, with 11 bases that match TRBD1. The junction had 7 bases not matched to a gene; V was cut back by 4 bases and J by 4 bases. This CDR3 has 16 residues. Looked up from germline, CDR1 is SGDLS and CDR2 is YYNGEE. This CDR3 is CASSNGQGASGNTIYF. CDR3 nucleotides: TGTGCCAGCAGCAACGGACAGGGGGCTTCAGGAAACACCATATATTTT.